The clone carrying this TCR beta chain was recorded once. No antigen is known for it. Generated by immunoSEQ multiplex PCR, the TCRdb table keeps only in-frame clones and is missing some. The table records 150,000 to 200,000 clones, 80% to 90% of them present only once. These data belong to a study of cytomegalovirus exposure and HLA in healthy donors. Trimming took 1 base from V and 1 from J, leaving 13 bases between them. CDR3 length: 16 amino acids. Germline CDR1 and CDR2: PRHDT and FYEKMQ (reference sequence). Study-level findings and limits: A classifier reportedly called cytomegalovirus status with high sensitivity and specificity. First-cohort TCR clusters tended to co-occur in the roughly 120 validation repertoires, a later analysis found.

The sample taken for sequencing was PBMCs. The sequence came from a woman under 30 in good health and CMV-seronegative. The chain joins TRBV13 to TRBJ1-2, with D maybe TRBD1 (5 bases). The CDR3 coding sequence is TGTGCCAGCAGCTTAGAGGGCAGGGCTATTAACTATGGCTACACCTTC. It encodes CASSLEGRAINYGYTF.